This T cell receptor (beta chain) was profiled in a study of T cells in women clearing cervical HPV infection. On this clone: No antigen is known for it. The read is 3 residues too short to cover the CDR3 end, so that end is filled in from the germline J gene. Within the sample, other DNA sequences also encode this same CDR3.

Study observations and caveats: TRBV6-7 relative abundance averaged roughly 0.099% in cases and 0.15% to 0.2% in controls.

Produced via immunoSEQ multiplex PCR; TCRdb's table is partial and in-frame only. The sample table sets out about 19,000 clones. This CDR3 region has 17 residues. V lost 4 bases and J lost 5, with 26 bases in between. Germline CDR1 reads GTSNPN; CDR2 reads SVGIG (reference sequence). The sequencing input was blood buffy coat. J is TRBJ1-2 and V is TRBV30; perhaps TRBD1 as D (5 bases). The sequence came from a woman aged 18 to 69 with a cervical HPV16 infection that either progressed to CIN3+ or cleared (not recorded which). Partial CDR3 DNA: TGTGCCTGGACTCCCATCCCGCAGGGAGGGGTTCATTATGGC. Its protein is CAWTPIPQGGVHYG. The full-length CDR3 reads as CAWTPIPQGGVHYGYTF.